Below are 22 T cell receptor beta chains sequenced from a single sample in a study of T cells expressing NK-cell markers. TCRdb reworked the 5' RACE reads into one entry per CDR3 protein, no DNA. The sample includes 300,000 to 450,000 distinct CDR3 sequences. Sequencing input: blood T cells: a sorted CD56 or NKG2C T cell subset, CD4+ or CD8+ T cells, or bulk PBMC T cells (not recorded which). The receptors were gathered from a man aged 18-69 years in good health.

The rearrangement uses TRBV27 and TRBJ1-1. CDR1 MNHEY and CDR2 SMNVEV come from the germline V gene (reference sequence). The CDR3 contains 14 residues. Here the CDR3 reads CASRGHIQPTEAFF.

This CDR3 reads CATSREKVGSYNEQFF. The genes are TRBV15 and TRBJ2-1. CDR1 and CDR2 from the germline V gene are LNHNV and YYDKDF (reference sequence). This CDR3 has 16 residues.

CDR3 sequence: CSVLFGTGGADTQYF. V is TRBV29-1 and J is TRBJ2-3; TCRdb gives TRBD1 as the D gene, but with no DNA this cannot be confirmed. Germline assignment: CDR1 SQVTM and CDR2 ANQGSEA. This CDR3 comprises 15 residues.

The chain carries TRBV5-1 and TRBJ2-1; the TCRdb call, TRBD2, lacks DNA for checking. Germline CDR1 and CDR2: SGHRS and YFSETQ. The CDR3 extends over 15 amino acids. The CDR3 is CASSLAGEYYNEQFF.

The chain employs TRBV28 and TRBJ1-5; TCRdb reports TRBD1, a call that lacks DNA to check it against. The CDR3 spans 14 residues. Germline lookup yields CDR1 MDHEN and CDR2 SYDVKM. The CDR3 loop reads CASSTGGRNQPQHF. Based on the CDR3 plus reference TRBV28 and TRBJ1-5, the full variable domain is DVKVTQSSRYLVKRTGEKVFLECVQDMDHENMFWYRQDPGLGLRLIYFSYDVKMKEKGDIPEGYSVSREKKERFSLILESASTNQTSMYLCASSTGGRNQPQHFGDGTRLSIL.

The chain combines TRBV5-1 with TRBJ1-1; no DNA is available, so the TRBD1 call from TCRdb remains unchecked. This CDR3 has 13 residues. Germline CDR1 and CDR2: SGHRS and YFSETQ. CDR3 loop: CASSPDVRVAAFF.

This chain uses TRBV20-1 with TRBJ2-1; TCRdb returns TRBD1, unconfirmable since there is no DNA. The CDR3 is made up of 16 amino acids. Germline V gene lookup returns CDR1 DFQATT and CDR2 SNEGSKA (reference sequence). This chain's CDR3 is CSARARRGGSYNEQFF.

The chain employs TRBV20-1 and TRBJ2-7; TCRdb's assignment of TRBD2 cannot be checked, as there is no DNA. This CDR3 spans 16 amino acids. Looked up from germline, CDR1 is DFQATT and CDR2 is SNEGSKA (reference sequence). CDR3 protein: CSARDPAGGTSYEQYF.

The rearrangement uses TRBV5-5 and TRBJ1-6; the TRBD1 assignment by TCRdb is unverifiable without DNA. Germline lookup yields CDR1 SGHKS and CDR2 YYEKEE (reference sequence). The CDR3 contains 15 residues. This chain's CDR3 is CASSFRDRSNSPLHF.

The chain carries TRBV27 and TRBJ2-7; TCRdb lists TRBD2, though no DNA is available to test this call. The CDR3 loop spans 13 amino acids. Germline V lookup: CDR1 MNHEY, CDR2 SMNVEV (reference sequence). The chain's CDR3 is CASRQVAGNVQYF.

The V gene is TRBV6-1, the J gene TRBJ1-5; TCRdb indicates TRBD1, and absent DNA this call remains unverified. Germline V gene lookup returns CDR1 MNHNS and CDR2 SASEGT. The CDR3 runs 16 residues. Here the CDR3 reads CASSLPGQGNNQPQHF.

The chain carries TRBV19 and TRBJ2-7. Germline assignment: CDR1 LNHDA and CDR2 SQIVND (reference sequence). The CDR3 spans 13 residues. CDR3 protein: CASRSRDSYEQYF.

This chain joins TRBV5-1 and TRBJ2-1; TCRdb reports TRBD2, a call that lacks DNA to check it against. This CDR3 has 16 amino acids. CDR1 is SGHRS, CDR2 YFSETQ, per germline. The CDR3 sequence: CASSGPSGGARNEQFF.

The rearrangement links TRBV19 to TRBJ1-5; there is no DNA to check the TCRdb D call of TRBD1. Germline V gene lookup returns CDR1 LNHDA and CDR2 SQIVND (reference sequence). This CDR3 is 15 amino acids long. CDR3 protein: CASSIGGTKNQPQHF.

The chain is built from TRBV15 and TRBJ2-7; TCRdb's assignment of TRBD1 cannot be checked, as there is no DNA. Germline loops: CDR1 LNHNV, CDR2 YYDKDF (reference sequence). The CDR3 contains 15 residues. CDR3 residues: CATSSGPGRRGEQYF. The whole variable domain, remainder taken from reference TRBV15 and TRBJ2-7, is DAMVIQNPRYQVTQFGKPVTLSCSQTLNHNVMYWYQQKSSQAPKLLFHYYDKDFNNEADTPDNFQSRRPNTSFCFLDIRSPGLGDTAMYLCATSSGPGRRGEQYFGPGTRLTVT.

This chain's CDR3 is CASTSDRVYGYTF. The chain combines TRBV5-6 with TRBJ1-2. The V gene's germline CDR1 is SGHDT and CDR2 YYEEEE. The CDR3 spans 13 residues. The variable domain in full, with the rest retrieved from reference TRBV5-6 and TRBJ1-2, is DAGVTQSPTHLIKTRGQQVTLRCSPKSGHDTVSWYQQALGQGPQFIFQYYEEEERQRGNFPDRFSGHQFPNYSSELNVNALLLGDSALYLCASTSDRVYGYTFGSGTRLTVV.

The V gene is TRBV18, the J gene TRBJ2-4; absent DNA, TCRdb's TRBD1 call cannot be checked. CDR1 and CDR2 from the germline V gene are KGHSH and LQKENI. The CDR3 loop spans 15 amino acids. The CDR3 is CASSLKQGAGNIQYF.

The chain is built from TRBV7-3 and TRBJ1-3. Germline-derived CDR1 and CDR2 are SGHTA and FQGTGA. The length of the CDR3 is 16 residues. The chain's CDR3 is CASSLTILGSGNTIYF.

The rearrangement joins TRBV7-6 to TRBJ1-5. Per the germline V gene, CDR1 is SGHVS and CDR2 is FNYEAQ. The CDR3 totals 13 residues. CDR3 amino acids: CASSPNIDQPQHF.

This sequence joins TRBV2 and TRBJ2-1; TCRdb reports TRBD2, a call that lacks DNA to check it against. The CDR3 runs to 15 residues. Germline V gives CDR1 SNHLY, CDR2 FYNNEI. CDR3 in amino acids: CASSQPGTSNNEQFF.

The chain links TRBV20-1 to TRBJ2-3; the TCRdb call, TRBD1, lacks DNA for checking. The CDR3 contains 16 residues. Germline CDR1 DFQATT, CDR2 SNEGSKA (reference sequence). This CDR3 is CSARGPLQGRSDTQYF.

CDR3 loop: CASTPGTANSPLHF. This chain connects TRBV2 to TRBJ1-6; TCRdb designates TRBD1, a call that cannot be tested without DNA. The CDR3 runs 14 residues. In germline, CDR1 is SNHLY, CDR2 FYNNEI.